This passage covers 29 T cell receptor beta chains from one sample sequenced in a study of long-term antiretroviral therapy in people with HIV. The immunoSEQ assay was v3.0, run at survey level. Only in-frame clones appear in the TCRdb table, and some are missing; sequencing was by immunoSEQ multiplex PCR. Counted here are approximately 28,000 clones, 95% occurring once; the ten biggest clones make up about 8%. This specimen consisted of unsorted PBMCs, obtained 5.3 years after starting antiretroviral therapy. All receptors derive from a man aged 25-40 years with HIV.

The rearrangement links TRBV30 to TRBJ2-5, with a weak D call TRBD2 (5 bases). Trimming removed 1 base at V and 5 bases at J, with 8 bases between. The CDR3 is made up of 12 amino acids. Germline V CDR1 and CDR2: GTSNPN, SVGIG (reference sequence). DNA for the CDR3: TGTGCCTGGAGTGCTGGCGGGGAGACCCAGTACTTC. Encoded protein: CAWSAGGETQYF.

This clone was observed once. This chain links TRBV5-1 with TRBJ2-1; TRBD2 might be the D (6 bases). Germline CDR1 is SGHRS and CDR2 is YFSETQ. The CDR3 totals 15 residues. V was pared by 0 bases and J by 4 bases, with 11 bases between. CDR3 nucleotides: TGCGCCAGCAGCTTGGATGGGACTCCGTACAATGAGCAGTTCTTC. It codes for CASSLDGTPYNEQFF.

The rearrangement links TRBV7-6 to TRBJ2-3; 8 positions match TRBD1. Trimming at V came to 6 bases and at J to 3 bases, leaving 5 bases not matched to a gene. Germline-derived CDR1 and CDR2 are SGHVS and FNYEAQ. The CDR3 runs 14 residues. The CDR3 protein is CASSMTGETDTQYF. The CDR3 coding sequence is TGTGCCAGCAGTATGACAGGGGAGACAGATACGCAGTATTTT.

V and J are TRBV11-2 and TRBJ2-7; possibly TRBD2 for D (6 bases). V dropped 1 base and J dropped 7 bases, with 14 bases sitting between them. The CDR3 extends over 14 amino acids. Germline V gene data show CDR1 as SGHAT and CDR2 as FQNNGV. As DNA, the CDR3 is TGTGCCAGCAGCTTAGCGGGAGTATCTAGAGAGCAGTACTTC. This encodes CASSLAGVSREQYF.

This clone was recorded once. V usage is TRBV7-3 and J usage is TRBJ2-3; TRBD1 agrees at 10 bases. V was pared by 4 bases and J by 3 bases, with 4 bases of the junction left unmatched. The germline gives CDR1 SGHTA, CDR2 FQGTGA. There are 15 residues in the CDR3. The CDR3 loop is CASSSGQGRTDTQYF. The CDR3 DNA follows: TGTGCCAGCAGCTCGGGACAGGGGAGGACAGATACGCAGTATTTT.

V and J are TRBV5-6 and TRBJ2-3; D not certain. Germline assignment: CDR1 SGHDT and CDR2 YYEEEE. Trimming left V 6 bases short and J 2 bases short, with 19 bases between. The CDR3 totals 16 residues. CDR3 residues: CASTPIRTKATDTQYF. The DNA of the CDR3 is TGTGCCAGCACCCCAATTAGAACGAAAGCCACAGATACGCAGTATTTT.

The chain uses TRBV5-1 and TRBJ2-2, with 8 positions matching TRBD2. V gave up 4 bases and J gave up 3 bases; unmatched junction bases: 11. The CDR3 sequence is 17 residues long. Germline values: CDR1 SGHRS, CDR2 YFSETQ. This chain's CDR3 is CASSGSGLAGHTGELFF. The CDR3 DNA is TGCGCCAGCAGCGGAAGTGGGCTAGCGGGCCACACCGGGGAGCTGTTTTTT.

The count of this clone is one. The gene calls are TRBV7-9 and TRBJ2-7, with D possibly matching TRBD1 (6 bases). The germline V gene has CDR1 SEHNR and CDR2 FQNEAQ (reference sequence). This CDR3 is 19 amino acids long. Deletions cut 5 bases from V and 5 bases from J, with 31 bases between. This CDR3 is CASSRTYKKLHDRPNEQYF. CDR3 nucleotides: TGTGCCAGCAGCCGTACCTATAAAAAACTCCACGACAGGCCTAACGAGCAGTACTTC.

This chain connects TRBV5-1 to TRBJ2-7, with D possibly being TRBD1 or TRBD2 (5 bases each). V was pared by 2 bases and J by 2 bases, with 11 bases between. This CDR3 contains 14 residues. The germline V gene encodes CDR1 SGHRS and CDR2 YFSETQ. The chain's CDR3 is CASSFRDGPYEQYF. The CDR3, as DNA: TGCGCCAGCAGCTTCCGGGACGGTCCCTACGAGCAGTACTTC.

The chain couples TRBV7-9 to TRBJ2-1; 9 bases align to TRBD1. Germline CDR1 reads SEHNR; CDR2 reads FQNEAQ (reference sequence). The CDR3 spans 15 residues. With V trimmed by 5 bases and J by 6 bases, 8 bases remained unmatched. CDR3 nucleotides: TGTGCCAGCAGCGTCGTACAGGGGGCGATCAATGAGCAGTTCTTC. It specifies CASSVVQGAINEQFF. Using reference TRBV7-9 and TRBJ2-1 for the parts outside the CDR3, the full variable domain is DTGVSQNPRHKITKRGQNVTFRCDPISEHNRLYWYRQTLGQGPEFLTYFQNEAQLEKSRLLSDRFSAERPKGSFSTLEIQRTEQGDSAMYLCASSVVQGAINEQFFGPGTRLTVL.

The chain employs TRBV2 and TRBJ1-5; D is ambiguous. Trimming took 1 base from V and 3 from J, leaving 7 bases between them. The germline V gene has CDR1 SNHLY and CDR2 FYNNEI. The CDR3 sequence is 14 residues long. Written as DNA, the CDR3 is TGTGCCAGCAGTGAAGTAGCAGTCAATCAGCCCCAGCATTTT. This translates into CASSEVAVNQPQHF.

This clone was counted a single time. The J gene is TRBJ2-2, the V gene TRBV4-1, with 11 bases fitting TRBD1. The CDR3 has 17 residues. From germline, CDR1 is MGHRA and CDR2 YSYEKL. The ends lost 4 bases at V and 1 base at J; junction bases unmatched: 5. CDR3 sequence reads: CASSPLGQGGNTGELFF. For the CDR3, the DNA is TGCGCCAGCAGCCCTCTGGGACAGGGGGGGAACACCGGGGAGCTGTTTTTT.

A single count supports this clone. This chain uses TRBV5-1 with TRBJ1-4; D uncertain. This CDR3 has 14 amino acids. Per the germline V gene, CDR1 is SGHRS and CDR2 is YFSETQ. Trimming removed 0 bases from V and 5 bases from J, with 8 bases in between. The CDR3 loop reads CASSLERLNEKLFF. CDR3 DNA sequence: TGCGCCAGCAGCTTGGAAAGGCTCAATGAAAAACTGTTTTTT.

The chain couples TRBV30 to TRBJ2-5; D not resolved. TRBJ2-7 matches the DNA end more closely, so the J call is doubtful. Germline CDR1 is GTSNPN and CDR2 is SVGIG (reference sequence). This CDR3 is built from 14 residues. CDR3 bases: TGTGCCTGGAGTGTTGGGTTGTCCTCCTACGAGCAGTACTTC. Encoded protein: CAWSVGLSSYEQYF.

The chain uses TRBV10-3 and TRBJ2-5, with D perhaps assigned TRBD1 or TRBD2 (5 bases each). From germline, CDR1 is ENHRY and CDR2 SYGVKD. The CDR3 is 15 amino acids. The V end lost 3 bases, the J end lost 4 bases, and 15 bases lay between the germline ends. The CDR3, as DNA: TGTGCCATCAGTGATTTGCCGGGACGAGGAGAGACCCAGTACTTC. It encodes CAISDLPGRGETQYF.

The chain recombines TRBV9 with TRBJ2-3; D may be TRBD1 or TRBD2 (6 bases each). CDR1 is SGDLS and CDR2 is YYNGEE in the germline V gene. V lost 0 bases, J lost 6 bases, and 20 bases lay in between. The CDR3 is made up of 17 amino acids. The DNA for the CDR3 is TGTGCCAGCAGCGTAGGCCGAAGGGGGGCTGGTTTGGATACGCAGTATTTT. Translation gives CASSVGRRGAGLDTQYF.

This chain connects TRBV5-6 to TRBJ2-7, with 7 nucleotides matching TRBD1. Germline V gene data show CDR1 as SGHDT and CDR2 as YYEEEE. The CDR3 has 15 residues. The V segment lost 1 base and the J segment 0 bases; nucleotides outside the gene matches: 4. The CDR3 DNA is TGTGCCAGCAGCTTGCCCGGGACAGCCTCCTACGAGCAGTACTTC. Its translation: CASSLPGTASYEQYF.

The V and J genes are TRBV11-2 and TRBJ1-1; D may be TRBD1 (6 bases). V was clipped by 5 bases and J by 1 base, with 8 bases between them. This CDR3 has 13 amino acids. Per the germline V gene, CDR1 is SGHAT and CDR2 is FQNNGV. As DNA, the CDR3 is TGTGCCAGCAGCCGGGGACAGAACACTGAAGCTTTCTTT. Translating it yields CASSRGQNTEAFF.

For the CDR3, the DNA is TGTGCCAGCAGTTTCAGCCCCAACGAGCAGTACTTC. This encodes CASSFSPNEQYF. This rearrangement joins TRBV28 to TRBJ2-7; D not certain. The germline CDR1 and CDR2 sequences are MDHEN and SYDVKM. The CDR3 contains 12 residues. The V end was cut by 3 bases, the J end by 5 bases, with 8 bases between. The complete variable domain, with remaining parts taken from reference TRBV28 and TRBJ2-7, reads DVKVTQSSRYLVKRTGEKVFLECVQDMDHENMFWYRQDPGLGLRLIYFSYDVKMKEKGDIPEGYSVSREKKERFSLILESASTNQTSMYLCASSFSPNEQYFGPGTRLTVT.

The chain links TRBV7-9 to TRBJ2-5; TRBD1 is a possible D gene (5 bases). The CDR3 spans 14 residues. CDR1 is SEHNR and CDR2 is FQNEAQ in the germline V gene (reference sequence). V was pared by 2 bases and J by 2 bases, with 9 bases between. As DNA, the CDR3 is TGTGCCAGCAGCTTACAGGGCACACAAGAGACCCAGTACTTC. Protein product: CASSLQGTQETQYF.

The chain uses TRBV2 and TRBJ2-7; TRBD1 aligns across 10 bases. The germline V gene has CDR1 SNHLY and CDR2 FYNNEI. This CDR3 has 15 residues. Trimming removed 6 bases from V and 6 bases from J; junction bases left unmatched: 11. In DNA, the CDR3 is TGTGCCAGCAGATTCAGAGCGGACAGGGGGTCCGAGCAGTACTTC. Its translation: CASRFRADRGSEQYF.

J is TRBJ2-5 and V is TRBV11-1; TRBD2 matches at 10 bases. The CDR3 totals 18 residues. The junction had 16 bases not matched to a gene; V was cut back by 5 bases and J by 4 bases. CDR1 SGHAT and CDR2 FQDESV come from the germline V gene (reference sequence). The CDR3 loop reads CASSPGVSGRAQGETQYF. The CDR3 DNA reads as TGTGCCAGCAGCCCAGGGGTCAGCGGGAGGGCCCAGGGAGAGACCCAGTACTTC.

The chain employs TRBV9 and TRBJ2-1, with D uncertain. The germline V gene encodes CDR1 SGDLS and CDR2 YYNGEE. Trimming left V 0 bases short and J 3 bases short, with 10 bases between. The CDR3 length is 15 residues. The CDR3 DNA is TGTGCCAGCAGCGTAGGGTGGGAAAGCTACAATGAGCAGTTCTTC. Encoded protein: CASSVGWESYNEQFF.

The chain employs TRBV6-1 and TRBJ2-5, with 9 bases that match TRBD2. Germline V gene sequence: CDR1 MNHNS, CDR2 SASEGT. Unmatched junction bases numbered 4, after V lost 6 bases and J lost 5 bases. The CDR3 length is 13 residues. CDR3 amino acids: CASRIAGAETQYF. Here the CDR3 DNA reads TGTGCCAGCAGAATAGCGGGGGCCGAGACCCAGTACTTC.

This chain joins TRBV7-9 and TRBJ2-1, with 9 bases fitting TRBD1. CDR1 and CDR2 (germline): SEHNR, FQNEAQ (reference sequence). The CDR3 length is 15 residues. V lost 3 bases and J lost 3; bases outside the gene matches: 3. CDR3 DNA sequence: TGTGCCAGCAGCTTCTTGGACAGGGGCTACAATGAGCAGTTCTTC. Protein: CASSFLDRGYNEQFF.

This rearrangement joins TRBV7-9 to TRBJ2-7, with 7 nucleotides matching TRBD1. Germline V gene sequence: CDR1 SEHNR, CDR2 FQNEAQ (reference sequence). This CDR3 spans 14 amino acids. V lost 5 bases, J lost 3 bases, and 7 bases stayed unmatched. The DNA of the CDR3 is TGTGCCAGCAGCCAGGACAGGAAACTCTACGAGCAGTACTTC. Residues: CASSQDRKLYEQYF.

J is TRBJ2-3 and V is TRBV28, with D perhaps given as TRBD1 or TRBD2 (5 bases each). The ends were cut back, 3 bases at V and 2 bases at J, with 12 bases in the middle. The CDR3 is 15 amino acids. Germline lookup yields CDR1 MDHEN and CDR2 SYDVKM. In DNA, the CDR3 is TGTGCCAGCAGTTTGGTCCGGGGCAACACAGATACGCAGTATTTT. Translating gives CASSLVRGNTDTQYF.

This clone was counted once. The V and J genes are TRBV6-5 and TRBJ1-4; D not certain. CDR3 size: 15 residues. The V end lost 0 bases, the J end lost 8 bases, and 13 bases lay between the germline ends. Germline-derived CDR1 and CDR2 are MNHEY and SVGAGI. The CDR3 is CASSYSQVSSEKLFF. CDR3 DNA sequence: TGTGCCAGCAGTTACTCCCAGGTGTCGTCGGAAAAACTGTTTTTT.

The rearrangement uses TRBV2 and TRBJ1-6, with D possibly matching TRBD1 (5 bases). CDR1 is SNHLY, CDR2 FYNNEI, per germline. This CDR3 spans 13 amino acids. Between the trimmed V and J ends, which lost 4 bases and 8 bases, there was a span of 9 bases. The CDR3 protein is CASSVGDYSPLHF. DNA of the CDR3: TGTGCCAGCAGTGTGGGGGATTATTCACCCCTCCACTTT.